A selection of T cell receptor beta chains follows, all from one sample in a study of blood T cell repertoires in COVID-19. This table comes from immunoSEQ multiplex PCR, and its TCRdb copy is limited to in-frame clones, with some not included. The repertoire has approximately 82,000 clones, around four fifths of them found once; the top ten carry more than 10%. Sequencing was performed on peripheral blood. Receptors were obtained from a human donor in a cohort sampled during active COVID-19. Each CDR3 is given with its conserved first and last residue. Each record gives: clone size, J gene, V gene, D gene, CDR3 DNA, CDR3 protein. D genes are given only for firm matches. Clone size is stated in some rows and not others, as once, few, many or a class when expanded.

>few|TRBJ1-2|TRBV5-6|NA
TGTGCCAGCAGCCCCGGGGACTATGGCTACACCTTC
CASSPGDYGYTF
>NA|TRBJ2-5|TRBV7-2|NA
TGTGCCAGCAGCTTAGCGGGCCTCCAAGAGACCCAGTACTTC
CASSLAGLQETQYF
>NA|TRBJ2-1|TRBV11-2|NA
TGTGCCAGCAGCTTCCGAGGGGGTGCGTACAATGAGCAGTTCTTC
CASSFRGGAYNEQFF
>NA|TRBJ2-7|TRBV2|NA
TGTGCCAAGAGCAGGGGCCCCTACGAGCAGTACTTC
CAKSRGPYEQYF
>NA|TRBJ1-1|TRBV7-9|NA
TGTGCCAGCACAAAACACCGGGACACTGAAGCTTTCTTT
CASTKHRDTEAFF
>NA|TRBJ2-5|TRBV4-1|TRBD1
TGCGCCAGCAGCCAACCGGGACAGGGTTTAGGAACCCAGTACTTC
CASSQPGQGLGTQYF
>NA|TRBJ2-5|TRBV30|NA
TGTGCCTGGGGCCTAGGAGCGGAGACCCAGTACTTC
CAWGLGAETQYF
>NA|TRBJ1-3|TRBV9|TRBD1
TGTGCCAGCAGCGTAGAAGGTTGGACAGGGGACATGTTAGACACCATATATTTT
CASSVEGWTGDMLDTIYF
>few|TRBJ1-1|TRBV5-4|NA
TGTGCCAGCAGCCGGGGGGGCGCAGGAGGGAACACTGAAGCTTTCTTT
CASSRGGAGGNTEAFF
>NA|TRBJ1-3|TRBV11-2|NA
TGTGCCAGCAGCTTAGTGAGCTCTGGAAACACCATATATTTT
CASSLVSSGNTIYF
>NA|TRBJ1-2|TRBV6-6|NA
TGTGCCAGCAGTCTAAGGACGGCGGGGGGCTACACCTTC
CASSLRTAGGYTF
>few|TRBJ2-4|TRBV3-1/TRBV3-2|NA
TGTGCCAGCAGCCAAGGCCCTGGCGGTCGAGTTAAAAACATTCAGTACTTC
CASSQGPGGRVKNIQYF
>NA|TRBJ2-1|TRBV14|TRBD2
TGTGCCAGCAGCCTCCTAGAGCGGGGGGGAGGTAATGAGCAGTTCTTC
CASSLLERGGGNEQFF
>few|TRBJ2-5|TRBV7-3|NA
TGTGCCAGCAGCTTGGACAGAGACCAAGAGACCCAGTACTTC
CASSLDRDQETQYF
>NA|TRBJ2-7|TRBV5-1|NA
TGCGCCAGCAGCTTGGGACGGGGGGCATCCTACGAGCAGTACTTC
CASSLGRGASYEQYF